These 28 T cell receptor beta chains originate from one sample sequenced in a study of Ad26.COV2.S vaccination and SARS-CoV-2 variants. Treatment indicated: around 19 received Ad26.COV2.S at low or high dose, single or two shots; about 5 received placebo; per-sample allocation not given. Sampling was done on day 63 after the first vaccine or placebo injection. Some clones are missing from TCRdb's copy, which holds only in-frame ones; the method was immunoSEQ multiplex PCR. The sample carries about half a million clones, 89% recorded once. The sample consisted of peripheral blood, taken in a trial of Ad26.COV2.S vaccine versus placebo. The receptors originated from a person aged 18-60 years who received the Ad26.COV2.S COVID-19 vaccine or a placebo.

The chain links TRBV29-1 to TRBJ1-2, with 7 bases fitting TRBD1. J was trimmed by 1 base and V by 4 bases; bases with no gene match: 6. CDR3 length: 14 amino acids. In germline, CDR1 is SQVTM, CDR2 ANQGSEA. CDR3 nucleotides: TGCAGCGTTGCTCAGGGGGAAGGTAACTATGGCTACACCTTC. Translation: CSVAQGEGNYGYTF.

The rearrangement joins TRBV3-1 (or the pseudogene TRBV3-2) to TRBJ2-1; tentative D call: TRBD2 (6 bases). Germline V gives CDR1 LGHDT, CDR2 YNNKEL (reference sequence). Trimming stripped 2 bases from V and 15 bases from J, with 17 bases between. This CDR3 comprises 13 residues. The CDR3 loop reads CASSQTGLRDAFF. The CDR3 bases are TGTGCCAGCAGCCAAACCGGACTACGGGATGCGTTCTTC.

CDR3 sequence reads: CASSYEDDYEQYF. In DNA form, the CDR3 reads TGTGCCAGCAGTTACGAGGATGATTACGAGCAGTACTTC. The rearrangement joins TRBV6-2 or TRBV6-3 to TRBJ2-7; D is unresolved. Per germline, CDR1 MNHEY and CDR2 SVGEGT. Trimming removed 2 bases at V and 4 bases at J, with 9 bases between. The CDR3 covers 13 residues.

The V gene is TRBV5-1, the J gene TRBJ2-7; D possibly matches TRBD1 or TRBD2 (5 bases each). V was clipped by 6 bases and J by 5 bases, with 27 bases between them. CDR3 length: 17 amino acids. Per germline, CDR1 SGHRS and CDR2 YFSETQ. The CDR3 loop reads CASTRFAQTDPSNEQYF. The CDR3 coding sequence is TGCGCCAGCACCCGATTCGCCCAGACAGATCCTAGCAACGAGCAGTACTTC.

The chain employs TRBV19 and TRBJ2-2; TRBD1 agrees at 8 bases. The V gene end was trimmed by 4 bases and the J gene end by 9 bases; junction bases not matched to a gene: 7. The CDR3 is 14 amino acids. CDR1 and CDR2 from the germline V gene are LNHDA and SQIVND (reference sequence). The CDR3 spells CASSTDRGSRELFF. The CDR3 coding sequence is TGTGCCAGTAGTACAGACAGGGGATCTAGGGAGCTGTTTTTT. Full variable domain (rest looked up from reference TRBV19 and TRBJ2-2): DGGITQSPKYLFRKEGQNVTLSCEQNLNHDAMYWYRQDPGQGLRLIYYSQIVNDFQKGDIAEGYSVSREKKESFPLTVTSAQKNPTAFYLCASSTDRGSRELFFGEGSRLTVL.

In DNA form, the CDR3 reads TGTGCCAGTAGTAAGTCGGCGGGGGGGTCCTACTACGAGCAGTACTTC. It translates to CASSKSAGGSYYEQYF. V is TRBV19 and J is TRBJ2-7; the match to TRBD2 covers 9 bases. V lost 4 bases and J lost 3; bases outside the gene matches: 10. Germline CDR1 is LNHDA and CDR2 is SQIVND (reference sequence). This CDR3 has 16 amino acids.

Only a few counts were recorded for this clone. This chain joins TRBV28 and TRBJ1-5, with TRBD1 identical over 11 bases. CDR3 size: 17 residues. The germline V gene encodes CDR1 MDHEN and CDR2 SYDVKM. With V trimmed by 8 bases and J by 4 bases, 13 bases remained unmatched. The CDR3 DNA sequence: TGTGCCAGCCGTACCGAGGGACAGGGGGTATGGAATCAGCCCCAGCATTTT. As protein: CASRTEGQGVWNQPQHF.

This chain links TRBV28 with TRBJ2-7, with 10 bases lining up with TRBD1. Per the germline V gene, CDR1 is MDHEN and CDR2 is SYDVKM. The CDR3 consists of 15 residues. J lost 5 bases, V lost 4 bases, and 8 bases had no gene match. The CDR3 loop reads CASSSPGQGKNEQYF. CDR3 sequence (DNA): TGTGCCAGCAGTTCCCCGGGACAGGGGAAGAACGAGCAGTACTTC.

CDR3 nucleotides: TGTGCCAGCAGGAACAGGGCCAATGAGCAGTTCTTC. Its translation: CASRNRANEQFF. This rearrangement joins TRBV6-5 to TRBJ2-1; TRBD1 might be the D (6 bases). The germline V gene has CDR1 MNHEY and CDR2 SVGAGI. Trimming cost V 6 bases and J 6 bases, with 9 bases left between them. The CDR3 sequence is 12 residues long.

Written as DNA, the CDR3 is TGTGCCACCAGTAGGAATAGCGGGGGTTCCTACAATGAGCAGTTCTTC. Amino acid sequence: CATSRNSGGSYNEQFF. The chain combines TRBV15 with TRBJ2-1, with TRBD2 matching over 9 bases. Looked up from germline, CDR1 is LNHNV and CDR2 is YYDKDF (reference sequence). The CDR3 sequence is 16 residues long. V was clipped by 6 bases and J by 1 base; unmatched bases: 7.

This chain links TRBV7-9 with TRBJ1-4, with no clear D. The CDR3 is made up of 14 amino acids. Germline V CDR1 and CDR2: SEHNR, FQNEAQ (reference sequence). Trimming left V 2 bases short and J 4 bases short, with 8 bases between. In nucleotides, the CDR3 is TGTGCCAGCAGCTTATCCGGAGTTAATGAAAAACTGTTTTTT. Protein product: CASSLSGVNEKLFF. Filled out from reference TRBV7-9 and TRBJ1-4, the complete variable domain reads DTGVSQNPRHKITKRGQNVTFRCDPISEHNRLYWYRQTLGQGPEFLTYFQNEAQLEKSRLLSDRFSAERPKGSFSTLEIQRTEQGDSAMYLCASSLSGVNEKLFFGSGTQLSVL.

The CDR3 loop reads CSVAVTSGNTIYF. The CDR3 DNA follows: TGCAGCGTTGCCGTAACCTCTGGAAACACCATATATTTT. The chain uses TRBV29-1 and TRBJ1-3, with unresolved D. The length of the CDR3 is 13 residues. In germline, CDR1 is SQVTM, CDR2 ANQGSEA. Trimming shortened V by 4 bases and J by 0 bases, and 7 bases separated the two germline ends. Full variable domain (rest looked up from reference TRBV29-1 and TRBJ1-3): SAVISQKPSRDICQRGTSLTIQCQVDSQVTMMFWYRQQPGQSLTLIATANQGSEATYESGFVIDKFPISRPNLTFSTLTVSNMSPEDSSIYLCSVAVTSGNTIYFGEGSWLTVV.

This clone has just one count. This CDR3 is CASNSWGSSTDTQYF. CDR3 DNA sequence: TGTGCCAGCAACTCGTGGGGGTCCTCCACAGATACGCAGTATTTT. The chain links TRBV2 to TRBJ2-3; D assignment may be TRBD1 or TRBD2 (5 bases each). The CDR3 has 15 amino acids. Germline CDR1 reads SNHLY; CDR2 reads FYNNEI. V was cut by 7 bases and J by 2 bases, with 16 bases left in between.

This chain joins TRBV4-3 and TRBJ1-6; the match to TRBD1 covers 8 bases. Germline V CDR1 and CDR2: LGHNA, YSLEER. The CDR3 runs to 15 residues. Trimming removed 2 bases from V and 10 bases from J; junction bases left unmatched: 7. As DNA, the CDR3 is TGCGCCAGCAGCCAACAAGGACAGGGAAAATCACCCCTCCACTTT. This codes for CASSQQGQGKSPLHF.

This chain uses TRBV27 with TRBJ1-1; D may be TRBD1 (5 bases). Germline V lookup: CDR1 MNHEY, CDR2 SMNVEV (reference sequence). This CDR3 is 18 amino acids long. Trimming removed 0 bases from V and 1 base from J, with 18 bases in between. The CDR3 region is CASSLSVGQGHPNTEAFF. The CDR3 DNA reads TGTGCCAGCAGTTTATCAGTCGGCCAAGGACACCCGAACACTGAAGCTTTCTTT.

This rearrangement joins TRBV10-3 to TRBJ1-1; D might be TRBD1 (6 bases). The CDR3 is 20 residues long. V was clipped by 0 bases and J by 4 bases, with 27 bases between them. The V gene's germline CDR1 is ENHRY and CDR2 SYGVKD. The CDR3 spells CAISESGQKNFPRRATEAFF. The CDR3 region has the DNA TGTGCCATCAGTGAGTCAGGACAGAAAAATTTCCCCAGAAGGGCCACTGAAGCTTTCTTT.

The genes are TRBV2 and TRBJ1-1; TRBD1 matches 7 bases. The CDR3 loop spans 14 amino acids. Germline values: CDR1 SNHLY, CDR2 FYNNEI. J lost 2 bases, V lost 9 bases, and 9 bases had no gene match. The CDR3 reads CARKTGQPNTEAFF. Here the CDR3 DNA reads TGTGCCAGAAAAACGGGACAGCCAAACACTGAAGCTTTCTTT. The variable domain in full, with the rest retrieved from reference TRBV2 and TRBJ1-1, is EPEVTQTPSHQVTQMGQEVILRCVPISNHLYFYWYRQILGQKVEFLVSFYNNEISEKSEIFDDQFSVERPDGSNFTLKIRSTKLEDSAMYFCARKTGQPNTEAFFGQGTRLTVV.

The chain couples TRBV9 to TRBJ2-7; D remains unclear. Germline-derived CDR1 and CDR2 are SGDLS and YYNGEE. V was clipped by 0 bases and J by 2 bases, with 12 bases between them. CDR3 length: 15 residues. The CDR3 sequence: CASSVGQQFTYEQYF. The CDR3 nucleotides are TGTGCCAGCAGCGTAGGGCAGCAGTTTACCTACGAGCAGTACTTC.

The chain combines TRBV27 with TRBJ2-3; D gene unclear. Germline V gene sequence: CDR1 MNHEY, CDR2 SMNVEV (reference sequence). The CDR3 contains 13 residues. V was clipped by 3 bases and J by 2 bases, with 6 bases between them. CDR3 in DNA: TGTGCCAGCAGTTTGTTTGCCACAGATACGCAGTATTTT. Translation gives CASSLFATDTQYF.

The chain joins TRBV18 to TRBJ1-1; D uncertain. Trimming stripped 0 bases from V and 0 bases from J, with 8 bases between. Germline lookup yields CDR1 KGHSH and CDR2 LQKENI. The CDR3 extends over 15 amino acids. The CDR3 bases are TGTGCCAGCTCACCACCCCACAGCATGAACACTGAAGCTTTCTTT. Translated: CASSPPHSMNTEAFF.

V usage is TRBV5-1 and J usage is TRBJ1-6, with D unresolved. The germline V gene encodes CDR1 SGHRS and CDR2 YFSETQ. Trimming pared 4 bases from V and 7 bases from J, leaving 9 bases between. The CDR3 consists of 13 residues. The CDR3 sequence: CASSVSENSPLHF. In nucleotides, the CDR3 is TGCGCCAGCAGCGTATCAGAGAATTCACCCCTCCACTTT.

This clone appeared once. The V and J genes are TRBV7-2 and TRBJ2-7; 8 nucleotides match TRBD1. The CDR3 totals 14 residues. From germline, CDR1 is SGHTA and CDR2 FQGNSA. V lost 3 bases, J lost 2 bases, and 3 bases stayed unmatched. The chain's CDR3 is CASSLGTGPYEQYF. The DNA for the CDR3 is TGTGCCAGCAGCTTGGGGACAGGACCCTACGAGCAGTACTTC.

V and J are TRBV5-1 and TRBJ2-1; D tentatively reads TRBD1 or TRBD2 (7 bases each). Germline V gene data show CDR1 as SGHRS and CDR2 as YFSETQ. This CDR3 has 13 amino acids. V was pared by 5 bases and J by 8 bases, with 14 bases between. In DNA, the CDR3 is TGCGCCAGCAGACGGGACAGCGGGGATGAGCAGTTCTTC. This sequence encodes CASRRDSGDEQFF.

The chain joins TRBV19 to TRBJ2-5, with 15 bases lining up with TRBD2. Germline V gives CDR1 LNHDA, CDR2 SQIVND (reference sequence). With V trimmed by 5 bases and J by 1 base, 11 bases remained unmatched. This CDR3 contains 19 residues. The CDR3 loop is CASSSGGLAGGTSQETQYF. The CDR3, as DNA: TGTGCCAGTAGTTCCGGCGGACTAGCGGGAGGGACCTCCCAAGAGACCCAGTACTTC.

The chain has TRBV7-2 and TRBJ2-3; 10 bases fit TRBD1. The CDR3 length is 17 residues. The ends lost 2 bases at V and 4 bases at J; junction bases unmatched: 9. Germline V CDR1 and CDR2: SGHTA, FQGNSA. The CDR3 here is CASSLKGGTGAPDTQYF. In DNA form, the CDR3 reads TGTGCCAGCAGCTTAAAAGGTGGGACAGGGGCTCCAGATACGCAGTATTTT.

This clone was observed once. The CDR3 carries no conserved terminal phenylalanine or tryptophan, so it likely arises from a read error. It is unclear where the CDR3 begins or ends on the DNA, so no DNA is shown, and the CDR3 is as TCRdb lists it. The V call is TRBV21-1, the J call TRBJ2-7; TRBD1 is the table's D call, not checked against the DNA. TRBV21-1 is given as a pseudogene. The CDR3 contains 8 residues when both ends are counted. The CDR3 protein is CASIQGFS.

This sequence joins TRBV6-5 and TRBJ2-7; D could derive from TRBD1 or TRBD2 (6 bases each). The CDR3 is made up of 12 amino acids. Germline V gene data show CDR1 as MNHEY and CDR2 as SVGAGI. CDR3: CASGAPSYEQYF. In DNA, the CDR3 is TGTGCTTCGGGGGCCCCCTCCTACGAGCAGTACTTC.

The J gene is TRBJ2-2, the V gene TRBV7-8, with 10 nucleotides matching TRBD1. The length of the CDR3 is 16 residues. The ends lost 5 bases at V and 2 bases at J; junction bases unmatched: 5. The germline V gene encodes CDR1 SGHVS and CDR2 FQNEAQ. The CDR3 DNA is TGTGCCAGCAGCCCGAGGACAGGGGGAAACACCGGGGAGCTGTTTTTT. It translates to CASSPRTGGNTGELFF. The full variable domain, rest sourced from reference TRBV7-8 and TRBJ2-2, is GAGVSQSPRYKVAKRGQDVALRCDPISGHVSLFWYQQALGQGPEFLTYFQNEAQLDKSGLPSDRFFAERPEGSVSTLKIQRTQQEDSAVYLCASSPRTGGNTGELFFGEGSRLTVL.